The clone carrying this TCR beta chain occurred many times. Its antigen is unknown. This CDR3 spans 12 amino acids. V lost 2 bases to trimming and J lost 1 base, with 0 bases between them. From germline, CDR1 is SQVTM and CDR2 ANQGSEA. PCR was performed a second time for about 7 to 12 cycles using a sample-barcoded 5' primer and a J-beta primer mix. Each CDR3 protein is one row after TCRdb ran MiXCR on the 5' RACE reads. Of roughly 800,000 distinct CDR3 sequences in the sample, roughly 25% are singletons; the top ten hold approximately 3.7%. The data were obtained in a study of blood T cells in healthy people across ages. Study background: Roughly one uniquely barcoded beta molecule per two T cells was captured.

Regarding the study as a whole: Higher diversity and more naive CD4+ cells were features of long-lived donors, compared to aged donors.

Those donating, healthy Caucasian individuals from Russia, were aged about 6 to 100. The same data also went into a second study, on T cells of mothers and their children. This second study says: No clones detected were persistent microchimeric T cell clones.

Sequenced: blood. The sequence came from a boy between 5 and 17 years old in good health. The J gene is TRBJ2-6, the V gene TRBV29-1; unclear D gene. The CDR3 DNA follows: TGCAGCGTTGAATCTGGGGCCAACGTCCTGACTTTC. Amino acids: CSVESGANVLTF.